The 31 T cell receptor beta chains presented below share a single source sample, sequenced in a study of glioma-infiltrating T cells (dated by TCRdb to about 2016). The instrument was an Illumina MiSeq. TCR alpha and beta CDR3 regions were amplified with the iRepertoire nested amplicon-rescue multiplex PCR (arm-PCR) platform from RNA. TCRdb reprocessed the public reads (quality trimming at Q25 with fastp, clone calling with MiXCR) and kept in-frame beta chains. Entries are consolidated by CDR3 protein sequence, retaining the most common genes and DNA. The sample has a few hundred thousand distinct CDR3 sequences on record, roughly two fifths of them singletons. Around 11% of the sample rests with the top ten. The sequenced sample was glioma tissue, nonneoplastic brain tissue, or PBMCs (not recorded which). These receptor sequences come from a human donor with low-grade glioma or glioblastoma, undergoing nonglioma brain surgery, or in good health (not recorded which).

About this clonotype itself: A clone one base away is much larger, so this may be a read error. V gene TRBV2 combines with J gene TRBJ2-5, with D unresolved. The CDR3 is made up of 13 amino acids. The V end was cut by 5 bases, the J end by 5 bases, with 12 bases between. The germline gives CDR1 SNHLY, CDR2 FYNNEI. CDR3 in DNA: TGTGCCAGCAGTTCGGGCCCCTGGGAGACCCAGTACTTC. Its translation: CASSSGPWETQYF.

This clonotype showed up just a few times. The chain uses TRBV27 and TRBJ2-7; D is possibly TRBD1 or TRBD2 (5 bases each). Trimming cost V 10 bases and J 8 bases, with 27 bases left between them. Germline lookup yields CDR1 MNHEY and CDR2 SMNVEV (reference sequence). The CDR3 runs to 15 residues. The DNA of the CDR3 is TGTGCCACCAGAGGACCGGGACGGACCCTATTCCAGCAGTACTTC. Its translation is CATRGPGRTLFQQYF.

This clonotype was detected only a few times. The rearrangement joins TRBV20-1 to TRBJ2-7, with 9 bases that match TRBD2. CDR1 and CDR2 from the germline V gene are DFQATT and SNEGSKA (reference sequence). There are 13 residues in the CDR3. V was clipped by 8 bases and J by 5 bases; unmatched bases: 10. The CDR3 loop is CSMRPTSGHEQYF. In DNA, the CDR3 is TGCAGTATGAGACCCACTAGCGGGCACGAGCAGTACTTC.

In this sample, this clonotype turned up once. This rearrangement joins TRBV6-6 to TRBJ1-1; TRBD1 matches 9 bases. The CDR3 sequence is 16 residues long. From germline, CDR1 is MNHNY and CDR2 SVGAGI (reference sequence). V trimming: 2 bases; J trimming: 4 bases; junction bases outside the gene matches: 8. As DNA, the CDR3 is TGTGCCAGCAGTTACACACCGGGACAGGGTACCACTGAAGCTTTCTTT. Residues: CASSYTPGQGTTEAFF.

A few counts support this clonotype. V usage is TRBV7-2 and J usage is TRBJ1-1; a weak D match, TRBD1 (5 bases). The CDR3 sequence is 14 residues long. CDR1 is SGHTA, CDR2 FQGNSA, per germline. V lost 3 bases and J lost 3, with 11 bases in between. CDR3 DNA sequence: TGTGCCAGCAGCTTTACGATGGGGGACACTGAAGCTTTCTTT. Its protein product is CASSFTMGDTEAFF.

This clonotype was seen only once. This clone may be a read error of a much larger clone one base away. Likely a read error: the CDR3 ends without its conserved phenylalanine or tryptophan. The rearrangement joins TRBV20-1 to TRBJ2-3; D perhaps matches TRBD2 (6 bases). V was clipped by 2 bases and J by 0 bases, with 9 bases between them. CDR1 and CDR2 from the germline V gene are DFQATT and SNEGSKA (reference sequence). The CDR3 runs 14 residues. The CDR3 reads CSARWDFSTDTQYV. The CDR3 coding sequence is TGCAGTGCTAGATGGGACTTTAGCACAGATACGCAGTATGTT.

Concerning this clonotype itself: A read error may account for a junction end that differs from germline. The genes are TRBV15 and TRBJ2-1, with 8 positions matching TRBD1. The germline V gene has CDR1 LNHNV and CDR2 YYDKDF (reference sequence). The CDR3 is 15 amino acids. The CDR3 region is CATSGDGATGDEQFF. The CDR3 DNA reads as TGTGCCACCAGCGGAGATGGGGCGACAGGGGATGAGCAGTTCTTC.

This clonotype was seen many times. This chain joins TRBV27 and TRBJ2-7; the D call may be TRBD1 or TRBD2 (5 bases each). Trimming shortened V by 0 bases and J by 5 bases, and 11 bases separated the two germline ends. CDR3 length: 14 residues. Germline loops: CDR1 MNHEY, CDR2 SMNVEV (reference sequence). CDR3: CASSLSTGRNEQYF. The CDR3 DNA follows: TGTGCCAGCAGTTTATCGACGGGGCGGAACGAGCAGTACTTC.

The gene calls are TRBV7-2 and TRBJ1-5; D call uncertain. Trimming removed 5 bases from V and 1 base from J, with 9 bases in between. Germline CDR1 and CDR2: SGHTA and FQGNSA. The CDR3 loop spans 14 amino acids. CDR3 amino acids: CASSTTRSNQPQHF. The CDR3, as DNA: TGTGCCAGCAGCACCACACGGAGCAATCAGCCCCAGCATTTT. Complete variable domain (other parts from reference TRBV7-2 and TRBJ1-5): GAGVSQSPSNKVTEKGKDVELRCDPISGHTALYWYRQSLGQGLEFLIYFQGNSAPDKSGLPSDRFSAERTGGSVSTLTIQRTQQEDSAVYLCASSTTRSNQPQHFGDGTRLSIL.

This clonotype was counted many times. The chain couples TRBV15 to TRBJ2-1; TRBD2 is a possible D gene (6 bases). The V gene's germline CDR1 is LNHNV and CDR2 YYDKDF (reference sequence). The germline V and J ends were trimmed by 0 bases and 2 bases, with 11 bases remaining between them. This CDR3 is built from 16 residues. CDR3 residues: CATSRDTGLPYNEQFF. The CDR3 nucleotides are TGTGCCACCAGCAGAGATACAGGACTACCCTACAATGAGCAGTTCTTC.

The chain employs TRBV7-6 and TRBJ2-5; no clear D gene. Germline V gives CDR1 SGHVS, CDR2 FNYEAQ. V lost 0 bases and J lost 5, with 10 bases in between. CDR3 length: 14 amino acids. CDR3 loop: CASSLALRAETQYF. The DNA of the CDR3 is TGTGCCAGCAGCTTAGCGCTGCGTGCGGAGACCCAGTACTTC.

As for this clonotype: A much larger clone sits a single nucleotide away, making a read error possible. The chain links TRBV20-1 to TRBJ2-7; possibly TRBD2 for D (6 bases). The CDR3 totals 16 residues. V gave up 4 bases and J gave up 2 bases, with 21 bases separating them. CDR1 and CDR2 (germline): DFQATT, SNEGSKA (reference sequence). CDR3 in DNA: TGCAGTGCTACTCCGTTGGACTACCAAACCCCCTACGAGCAGTACTTC. It yields the protein CSATPLDYQTPYEQYF.

This clonotype was seen ten or more times. The DNA of the CDR3 is TGTGCCAGCAGTTTAGTAGGGGGCGGCTATGGCTACACCTTC. It codes for CASSLVGGGYGYTF. J is TRBJ1-2 and V is TRBV28, with 7 bases that match TRBD1. Germline loops: CDR1 MDHEN, CDR2 SYDVKM. V was clipped by 2 bases and J by 4 bases; unmatched bases: 4. There are 14 residues in the CDR3.

In its sample, this clonotype was seen a few times. The chain links TRBV7-3 to TRBJ1-1; D possibly corresponds to TRBD1 (6 bases). The CDR3 runs to 14 residues. V was pared by 0 bases and J by 6 bases, with 11 bases between. CDR1 is SGHTA and CDR2 is FQGTGA in the germline V gene. CDR3 nucleotides: TGTGCCAGCAGCTTAACAGGGGGAAACGCTGAAGCTTTCTTT. It codes for CASSLTGGNAEAFF.

This clonotype turned up a few times. V is TRBV20-1 and J is TRBJ2-3, with 7 bases matching TRBD1. Germline V CDR1 and CDR2: DFQATT, SNEGSKA (reference sequence). Trimming took 0 bases from V and 0 from J; bases not matched to a gene: 6. The CDR3 extends over 16 amino acids. CDR3 in amino acids: CSARDNDRESTDTQYF. CDR3 nucleotide sequence: TGCAGTGCTAGAGACAACGACAGGGAGAGCACAGATACGCAGTATTTT.

This clonotype showed up just a few times. CDR3 protein: CASSLTTQETQYF. CDR3 sequence (DNA): TGTGCCAGCAGCTTGACCACCCAAGAGACCCAGTACTTC. V and J are TRBV5-5 and TRBJ2-5; D is ambiguous. The CDR3 sequence is 13 residues long. Germline V gives CDR1 SGHKS, CDR2 YYEKEE (reference sequence). V gave up 1 base and J gave up 1 base, with 5 bases separating them.

This sequence joins TRBV28 and TRBJ2-3; 10 nucleotides line up with TRBD2. The CDR3 contains 15 residues. V shed 4 bases and J 4 bases; nucleotides not matched to a gene: 5. The germline V gene encodes CDR1 MDHEN and CDR2 SYDVKM. In DNA, the CDR3 is TGTGCCAGCAGTTCTCCTAGCGGGAGCGCAGATACGCAGTATTTT. Encoded protein: CASSSPSGSADTQYF.

J is TRBJ1-4 and V is TRBV25-1; D uncertain. CDR1 MGHDK and CDR2 SYGVNS come from the germline V gene. V dropped 2 bases and J dropped 0 bases, with 7 bases sitting between them. The CDR3 extends over 15 amino acids. CDR3 DNA: TGTGCCAGCAGTGAACGCGAAACAACTAATGAAAAACTGTTTTTT. It specifies CASSERETTNEKLFF. Drawing the rest from reference TRBV25-1 and TRBJ1-4, the complete variable domain is EADIYQTPRYLVIGTGKKITLECSQTMGHDKMYWYQQDPGMELHLIHYSYGVNSTEKGDLSSESTVSRIRTEHFPLTLESARPSHTSQYLCASSERETTNEKLFFGSGTQLSVL.

There are many counts of this clonotype. J is TRBJ1-5 and V is TRBV27, with no clear D. This CDR3 has 15 residues. Trimming left V 6 bases short and J 0 bases short, with 12 bases between. Germline CDR1 reads MNHEY; CDR2 reads SMNVEV (reference sequence). The CDR3 DNA reads as TGTGCCAGCAGCCTATCGAGGAATAGCAATCAGCCCCAGCATTTT. As protein: CASSLSRNSNQPQHF.

The chain carries TRBV6-2 or TRBV6-3 and TRBJ1-5; a weak D match, TRBD1 (5 bases). In germline, CDR1 is MNHEY, CDR2 SVGEGT. V lost 1 base and J lost 6, with 10 bases in between. This CDR3 region has 14 residues. The CDR3 DNA reads TGTGCCAGCAGTTACTATGGGGGGAGTCAGCCCCAGCATTTT. Amino acid sequence: CASSYYGGSQPQHF.

The chain links TRBV29-1 to TRBJ1-2, with D unresolved. V lost 4 bases and J 7 bases, leaving 13 bases between the germline ends. CDR3 length: 12 amino acids. The germline gives CDR1 SQVTM, CDR2 ANQGSEA. Here the CDR3 reads CSVVKPSGGYTF. CDR3 nucleotides: TGCAGCGTTGTAAAACCATCAGGTGGCTACACCTTC.

Here the CDR3 reads CASSLWDLTLRFSGNTIYF. In DNA form, the CDR3 reads TGTGCCAGCAGCTTATGGGACTTGACCCTTCGTTTCTCTGGAAACACCATATATTTT. V usage is TRBV7-2 and J usage is TRBJ1-3; D possibly corresponds to TRBD1 (5 bases). The germline V gene encodes CDR1 SGHTA and CDR2 FQGNSA. The CDR3 length is 19 residues. V was shortened by 2 bases and J by 0 bases, with 20 bases between the two germline ends.

This clonotype was counted a few times. This chain connects TRBV28 to TRBJ2-7; TRBD1 is a possible D gene (6 bases). Germline assignment: CDR1 MDHEN and CDR2 SYDVKM. This CDR3 has 14 residues. Trimming left V 6 bases short and J 6 bases short, with 18 bases between. CDR3 loop: CASRATPTGREQYF. The CDR3 nucleotides are TGTGCCAGCAGAGCTACCCCGACAGGCCGCGAGCAGTACTTC. The full variable domain, in which reference TRBV28 and TRBJ2-7 provide the parts outside the CDR3, is DVKVTQSSRYLVKRTGEKVFLECVQDMDHENMFWYRQDPGLGLRLIYFSYDVKMKEKGDIPEGYSVSREKKERFSLILESASTNQTSMYLCASRATPTGREQYFGPGTRLTVT.

Notes on this clonotype: A junction end diverges from the germline sequence, so it may reflect a read error. This chain links TRBV7-2 with TRBJ2-3; the match to TRBD2 covers 8 bases. This CDR3 has 18 amino acids. Germline V gene sequence: CDR1 SGHTA, CDR2 FQGNSA. The CDR3 is CATSSSFGSGNRTNTQYF. The CDR3 DNA is TGTGCCACCAGCTCAAGTTTCGGTAGCGGGAACCGCACGAATACGCAGTATTTT.

Remarks on this clonotype: A read error may explain this, as a much larger clone is one base away. The chain carries TRBV27 and TRBJ2-1; D is perhaps TRBD2 (6 bases). V was trimmed by 6 bases and J by 7 bases, leaving 19 bases between them. CDR3 length: 15 residues. From germline, CDR1 is MNHEY and CDR2 SMNVEV (reference sequence). The CDR3: CASSWVTRPSNEQFF. The CDR3 DNA reads as TGTGCCAGCAGCTGGGTGACTAGGCCGAGTAATGAGCAGTTCTTC.

In the case of this clonotype: One junction end disagrees with the germline gene, perhaps due to a read error. The V and J genes are TRBV5-4 and TRBJ2-1; D might be TRBD2 (6 bases). CDR1 SGHNT and CDR2 YYREEE come from the germline V gene (reference sequence). The CDR3 has 16 residues. The CDR3 region has the DNA TGCGCCAGCAGCCCGGACCGGCGGGACTCCTACAATGAGCAGTTCTTC. Protein sequence: CASSPDRRDSYNEQFF.

The genes are TRBV19 and TRBJ2-3; the match to TRBD2 covers 7 bases. Germline V gene data show CDR1 as LNHDA and CDR2 as SQIVND (reference sequence). The V segment lost 5 bases and the J segment 2 bases; nucleotides outside the gene matches: 4. The CDR3 extends over 14 amino acids. DNA for the CDR3: TGTGCCAGTAGTGGCGGGGGTCACACAGATACGCAGTATTTT. Translating it yields CASSGGGHTDTQYF.

The chain is built from TRBV20-1 and TRBJ2-5, with 7 bases matching TRBD2. CDR1 and CDR2 from the germline V gene are DFQATT and SNEGSKA (reference sequence). The junction had 7 bases not matched to a gene; V was cut back by 1 base and J by 2 bases. The CDR3 extends over 15 amino acids. CDR3 DNA: TGCAGTGCTAGAGGTCCTAGCGGAGTTCAAGAGACCCAGTACTTC. It specifies CSARGPSGVQETQYF.

As concerns this clonotype: The CDR3 does not close with the conserved phenylalanine or tryptophan, likely indicating a read error. The rearrangement links TRBV4-3 to TRBJ1-3; 8 bases map to TRBD1. V lost 0 bases, J lost 9 bases, and 4 bases stayed unmatched. The germline V gene encodes CDR1 LGHNA and CDR2 YSLEER. The CDR3 runs 14 residues. CDR3 nucleotides: TGCGCCAGCAGCCAAGACAGGGGGCAAGGCACCATATATCTT. Amino acid sequence: CASSQDRGQGTIYL.

The rearrangement links TRBV6-5 to TRBJ2-1; D uncertain. Germline assignment: CDR1 MNHEY and CDR2 SVGAGI. The CDR3 totals 15 residues. V was clipped by 5 bases and J by 9 bases, with 20 bases between them. CDR3: CASSPGHLLSGEQFF. The CDR3 DNA reads TGTGCCAGCAGTCCCGGGCATCTCCTCTCGGGTGAGCAGTTCTTC.

The CDR3 reads CASSLMGQGANEQFF. DNA for the CDR3: TGTGCCAGCAGCTTAATGGGACAGGGGGCGAATGAGCAGTTCTTC. V and J are TRBV28 and TRBJ2-1, with 12 bases fitting TRBD1. The CDR3 is 15 amino acids. The trim removed 6 bases at V and 7 bases at J, leaving 7 bases unmatched. The germline CDR1 and CDR2 sequences are MDHEN and SYDVKM.